Here is one TCR beta chain with its context. The trim removed 3 bases at V and 8 bases at J, leaving 9 bases unmatched. The CDR3 runs 15 residues. Germline V gene lookup returns CDR1 SGHRS and CDR2 YFSETQ. Authors' data handling: Amplification of reference gene primers was used by the study to estimate nucleated cell counts. TCRdb keeps only in-frame clones here, not all; method: immunoSEQ multiplex PCR. V, J and clone size are those of that table, while D and trimming were read from the DNA. The sample holds 370,000 or so clones; roughly 77% are singletons and the top ten take over 0.95%. The record originates from a study of blood T cell repertoires in COVID-19. Study as a whole: The United States, Italy and Spain provided the acute and convalescent COVID-19 samples. Sources were T cells, B-cell-depleted T cells, or PBMCs; the material itself was cDNA or gDNA.

The TCR was taken from a human donor with acute or convalescent COVID-19. The donor label of this sample is uncertain. The material sequenced was peripheral blood. The chain uses TRBV5-1 and TRBJ1-4, with TRBD1 matching over 8 bases. CDR3 region: CASSWGTGGREKLFF. DNA for the CDR3: TGCGCCAGCAGCTGGGGGACAGGAGGGCGAGAAAAACTGTTTTTT.